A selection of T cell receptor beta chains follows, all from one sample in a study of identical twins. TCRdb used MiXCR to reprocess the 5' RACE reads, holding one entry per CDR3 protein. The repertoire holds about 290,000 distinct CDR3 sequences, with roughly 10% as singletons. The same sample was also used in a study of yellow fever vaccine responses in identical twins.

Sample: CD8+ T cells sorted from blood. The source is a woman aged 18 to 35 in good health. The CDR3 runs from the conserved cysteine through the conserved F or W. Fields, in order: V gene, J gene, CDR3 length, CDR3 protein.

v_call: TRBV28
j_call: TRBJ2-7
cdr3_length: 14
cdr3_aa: CASSKPLRLPPPFF

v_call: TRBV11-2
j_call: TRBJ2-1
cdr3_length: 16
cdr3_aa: CASSFIRVPSYNEQFF

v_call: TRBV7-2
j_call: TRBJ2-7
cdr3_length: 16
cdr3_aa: CASSGHWREDSYEQYF

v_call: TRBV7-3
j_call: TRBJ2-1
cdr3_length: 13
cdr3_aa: CASSAMGYGEQFF

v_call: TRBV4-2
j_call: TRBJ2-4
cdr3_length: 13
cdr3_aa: CASSHGTGNIQYF

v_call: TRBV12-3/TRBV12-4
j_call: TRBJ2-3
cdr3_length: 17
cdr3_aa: CASSSPTSGSFPDTQYF

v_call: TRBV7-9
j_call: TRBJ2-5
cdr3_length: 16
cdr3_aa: CASSSSVGLLGETQYF

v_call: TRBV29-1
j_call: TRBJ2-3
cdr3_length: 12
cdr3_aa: CSVVQGIDTQYF

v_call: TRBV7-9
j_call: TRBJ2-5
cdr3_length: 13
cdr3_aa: CASSLGGDRTQYF

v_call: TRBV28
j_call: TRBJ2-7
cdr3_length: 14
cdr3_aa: CASSQGPHPYEQYF

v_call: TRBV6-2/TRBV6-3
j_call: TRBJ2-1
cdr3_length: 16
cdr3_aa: CASSTPRSGAYNEQFF

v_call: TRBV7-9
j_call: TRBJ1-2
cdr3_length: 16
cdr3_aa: CASSLGRQGVTYGYTF

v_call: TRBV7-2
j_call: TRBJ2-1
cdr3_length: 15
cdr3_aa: CASSLRGGAVREQFF

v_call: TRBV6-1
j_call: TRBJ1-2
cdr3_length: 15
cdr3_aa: CASSLNPTGGHGYTF

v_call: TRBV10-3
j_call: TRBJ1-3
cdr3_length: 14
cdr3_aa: CAISDGSSGNTIYF

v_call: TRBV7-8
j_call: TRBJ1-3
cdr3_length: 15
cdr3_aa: CASRPLAEQWNTIYF

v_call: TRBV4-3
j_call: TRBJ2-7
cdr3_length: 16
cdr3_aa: CASSQDRGTGSREQYF

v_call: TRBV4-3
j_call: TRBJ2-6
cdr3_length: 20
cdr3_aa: CASSQGRTGSFFSGANVLTF

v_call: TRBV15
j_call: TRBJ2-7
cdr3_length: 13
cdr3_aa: CATSRGSDYEQYF

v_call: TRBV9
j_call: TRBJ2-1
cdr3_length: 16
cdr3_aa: CASSPEGAGVVDEQFF

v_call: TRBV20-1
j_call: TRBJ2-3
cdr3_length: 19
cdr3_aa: CSARAPGLAGSFSTDTQYF

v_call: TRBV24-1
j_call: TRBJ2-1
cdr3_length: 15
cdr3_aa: CATSASGRMNNEQFF

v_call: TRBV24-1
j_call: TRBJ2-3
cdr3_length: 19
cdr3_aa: CATQVGATSGTLGTDTQYF

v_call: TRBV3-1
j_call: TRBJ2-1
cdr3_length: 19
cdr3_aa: CASSQVNPLWRGDYNEQFF

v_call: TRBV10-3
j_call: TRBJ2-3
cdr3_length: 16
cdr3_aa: CAIRFLAGNRTDTQYF

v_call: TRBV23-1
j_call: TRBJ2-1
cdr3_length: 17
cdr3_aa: CAHTEPTPGHSYNEQFF

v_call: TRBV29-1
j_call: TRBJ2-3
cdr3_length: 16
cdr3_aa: CSVEDQGRDVTDTQYF

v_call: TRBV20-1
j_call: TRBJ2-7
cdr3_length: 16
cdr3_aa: CSATRTSGGFSYEQYF

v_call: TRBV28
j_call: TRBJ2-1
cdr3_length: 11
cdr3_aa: CASSSPLAQFF